This record looks at one T cell receptor beta chain sequence and its context. This sample is drawn from a study of cytomegalovirus exposure and HLA in healthy donors. The PCR ran on 60 Vbeta and 13 Jbeta primers. Repertoires were generated with immunoSEQ multiplex PCR, while TCRdb's copy carries only in-frame clones and drops some. The sample shows some 160,000 clones, around 80% of them seen only once. V lost 5 bases and J lost 5; bases outside the gene matches: 12. Germline values: CDR1 LNHNV, CDR2 YYDKDF (reference sequence). The length of the CDR3 is 16 residues. The source is a boy aged 2 to 9 in good health and CMV-seronegative. The chain combines TRBV15 with TRBJ1-5, with 7 bases fitting TRBD1. The sequencing input was PBMCs. CDR3 loop: CATSSAEDRAHQPQHF. In DNA, the CDR3 is TGTGCCACCAGCTCCGCAGAAGACAGGGCCCATCAGCCCCAGCATTTT. Full variable domain (remainder filled in from reference TRBV15 and TRBJ1-5): DAMVIQNPRYQVTQFGKPVTLSCSQTLNHNVMYWYQQKSSQAPKLLFHYYDKDFNNEADTPDNFQSRRPNTSFCFLDIRSPGLGDTAMYLCATSSAEDRAHQPQHFGDGTRLSIL.